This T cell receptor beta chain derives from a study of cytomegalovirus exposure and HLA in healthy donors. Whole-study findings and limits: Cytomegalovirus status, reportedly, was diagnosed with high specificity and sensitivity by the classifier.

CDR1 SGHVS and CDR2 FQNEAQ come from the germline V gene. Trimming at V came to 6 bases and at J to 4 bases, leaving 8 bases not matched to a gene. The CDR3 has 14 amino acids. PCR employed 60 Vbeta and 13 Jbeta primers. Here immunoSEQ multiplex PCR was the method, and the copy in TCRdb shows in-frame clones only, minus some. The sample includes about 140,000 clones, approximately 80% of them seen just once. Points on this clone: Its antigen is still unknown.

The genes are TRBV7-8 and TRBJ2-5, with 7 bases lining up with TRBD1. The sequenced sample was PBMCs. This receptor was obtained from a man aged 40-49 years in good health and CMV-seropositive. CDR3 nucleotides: TGTGCCAGCAGGAAGACAGGGTTGCGAGAGACCCAGTACTTC. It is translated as CASRKTGLRETQYF.